A selection of T cell receptor beta chains follows, all from one sample in a study of T cells in Graves' hyperthyroidism and ophthalmopathy. In TCRdb, the multiplex PCR reads were re-called with MiXCR into one record per CDR3 protein. The sample includes 340,000 or so distinct CDR3 sequences, 21% of them seen just once. The sequencing input was blood. These TCRs come from a woman aged 45-65 years with Graves' hyperthyroidism. Both conserved end residues are part of each CDR3. The order of the fields is clone size, D gene, V gene, J gene, CDR3 protein, CDR3 DNA. D genes are given only for firm matches. Clone size is stated in some rows and not others, as once, few, many or a class when expanded.

clone_size: many
d_call: .
v_call: TRBV7-8
j_call: TRBJ2-7
cdr3_aa: CASSPLRSTYEQYF
cdr3_nt: TGTGCCAGCAGTCCCCTTAGGTCCACCTACGAGCAGTACTTC

clone_size: .
d_call: .
v_call: TRBV5-1
j_call: TRBJ2-3
cdr3_aa: CASHMTEYQADTQYF
cdr3_nt: TGCGCCAGCCACATGACAGAGTACCAGGCAGATACGCAGTATTTT

clone_size: few
d_call: TRBD1
v_call: TRBV9
j_call: TRBJ2-2
cdr3_aa: CASSPEGRAQGDTGELFF
cdr3_nt: TGTGCCAGCAGCCCAGAAGGCCGCGCCCAGGGGGACACCGGGGAGCTGTTTTTT

clone_size: once
d_call: .
v_call: TRBV7-2
j_call: TRBJ2-5
cdr3_aa: CASSLVDRLIQETQYF
cdr3_nt: TGTGCCAGCAGCTTAGTGGACCGATTAATACAAGAGACCCAGTACTTC

clone_size: many
d_call: .
v_call: TRBV27
j_call: TRBJ1-1
cdr3_aa: CASSLNGVNTEAFF
cdr3_nt: TGTGCCAGCAGTTTAAATGGGGTCAACACTGAAGCTTTCTTT

clone_size: many
d_call: TRBD2
v_call: TRBV27
j_call: TRBJ2-7
cdr3_aa: CASSLSSGGFYEQYF
cdr3_nt: TGTGCCAGCAGTTTATCGAGCGGGGGGTTTTACGAGCAGTACTTC

clone_size: .
d_call: TRBD1
v_call: TRBV12-3/TRBV12-4
j_call: TRBJ2-1
cdr3_aa: CASSFLAGTGRNEQFF
cdr3_nt: TGTGCCAGCAGTTTTTTGGCCGGGACAGGGCGGAATGAGCAGTTCTTC

clone_size: many
d_call: .
v_call: TRBV7-9
j_call: TRBJ2-3
cdr3_aa: CASSSGPRGGTDTQYF
cdr3_nt: TGTGCCAGCAGCTCGGGACCCAGGGGGGGCACAGATACGCAGTATTTT

clone_size: few
d_call: .
v_call: TRBV24-1
j_call: TRBJ2-2
cdr3_aa: CATSVPGVGNTGELFF
cdr3_nt: TGTGCCACCAGTGTCCCGGGAGTTGGGAACACCGGGGAGCTGTTTTTT

clone_size: few
d_call: .
v_call: TRBV30
j_call: TRBJ1-1
cdr3_aa: CAWSVAVEAFF
cdr3_nt: TGTGCCTGGAGTGTAGCAGTTGAAGCTTTCTTT

clone_size: many
d_call: TRBD2
v_call: TRBV15
j_call: TRBJ2-7
cdr3_aa: CATSRRRTSGSVYEQYF
cdr3_nt: TGTGCCACCAGCAGACGCCGGACTAGCGGAAGTGTCTACGAGCAGTACTTC

clone_size: many
d_call: TRBD2
v_call: TRBV7-2
j_call: TRBJ2-2
cdr3_aa: CASRPGLPNTGELFF
cdr3_nt: TGTGCCAGCAGACCGGGACTACCTAACACCGGGGAGCTGTTTTTT

clone_size: few
d_call: .
v_call: TRBV29-1
j_call: TRBJ1-3
cdr3_aa: CSARASSGNTIYF
cdr3_nt: TGCAGCGCCCGGGCAAGCTCTGGAAACACCATATATTTT

clone_size: many
d_call: .
v_call: TRBV18
j_call: TRBJ1-1
cdr3_aa: CASSSQGNTEAFF
cdr3_nt: TGTGCCAGCTCGTCTCAGGGGAACACTGAAGCTTTCTTT

clone_size: .
d_call: .
v_call: TRBV7-2
j_call: TRBJ2-1
cdr3_aa: CASSPGVSWQFF
cdr3_nt: TGTGCCAGCAGCCCCGGGGTTTCTTGGCAGTTCTTC

clone_size: .
d_call: .
v_call: TRBV20-1
j_call: TRBJ2-2
cdr3_aa: CSAALRDHAGELFF
cdr3_nt: TGCAGTGCTGCGTTACGGGACCACGCCGGGGAGCTGTTTTTT

clone_size: .
d_call: .
v_call: TRBV30
j_call: TRBJ1-5
cdr3_aa: CAWSSPGRQPQHF
cdr3_nt: TGTGCCTGGAGTAGCCCAGGGCGTCAGCCCCAGCATTTT

clone_size: .
d_call: .
v_call: TRBV6-1
j_call: TRBJ2-1
cdr3_aa: CASSEVRGNEQFF
cdr3_nt: TGTGCCAGCAGTGAAGTAAGGGGGAATGAGCAGTTCTTC

clone_size: .
d_call: TRBD2
v_call: TRBV12-5
j_call: TRBJ2-7
cdr3_aa: CASILSGGSSYEQYF
cdr3_nt: TGTGCTAGTATTCTCTCGGGAGGGAGCTCCTACGAGCAGTACTTC

clone_size: many
d_call: .
v_call: TRBV2
j_call: TRBJ2-3
cdr3_aa: CASSGAYTDTQYF
cdr3_nt: TGTGCCAGCAGCGGGGCTTACACAGATACGCAGTATTTT

clone_size: few
d_call: .
v_call: TRBV19
j_call: TRBJ2-1
cdr3_aa: CASSPRGVVGTNEQFF
cdr3_nt: TGTGCCAGTAGTCCCAGAGGGGTAGTGGGGACCAATGAGCAGTTCTTC

clone_size: many
d_call: .
v_call: TRBV5-6
j_call: TRBJ1-2
cdr3_aa: CASSLEQGIYGYTF
cdr3_nt: TGTGCCAGCAGCTTGGAGCAGGGGATCTATGGCTACACCTTC

clone_size: many
d_call: .
v_call: TRBV28
j_call: TRBJ1-2
cdr3_aa: CASVPTRANYGYTF
cdr3_nt: TGTGCCAGCGTCCCCACACGGGCTAACTATGGCTACACCTTC

clone_size: many
d_call: .
v_call: TRBV7-3
j_call: TRBJ2-5
cdr3_aa: CASSRGGVGETQYF
cdr3_nt: TGTGCCAGCAGCCGTGGGGGAGTGGGGGAGACCCAGTACTTC